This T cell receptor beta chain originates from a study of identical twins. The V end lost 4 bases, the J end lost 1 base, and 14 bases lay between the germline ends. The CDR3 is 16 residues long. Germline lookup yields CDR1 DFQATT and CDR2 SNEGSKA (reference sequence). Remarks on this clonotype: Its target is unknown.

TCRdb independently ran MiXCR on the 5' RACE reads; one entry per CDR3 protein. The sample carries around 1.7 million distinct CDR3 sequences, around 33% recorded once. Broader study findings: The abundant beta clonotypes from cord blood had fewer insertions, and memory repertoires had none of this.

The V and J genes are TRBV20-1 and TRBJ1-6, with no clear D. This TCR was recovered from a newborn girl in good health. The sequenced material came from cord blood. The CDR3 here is CSAKVGLESYNSPLHF. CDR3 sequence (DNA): TGCAGTGCTAAGGTCGGGCTTGAGTCCTATAATTCACCCCTCCACTTT.